This entry features one TCR beta chain sequence. This receptor's antigen is unknown. Per-nucleotide qualities are absent, and no much larger clonotype sits a single base away. The data originate from a study of beta chain features in type 1 diabetes (dated by TCRdb to between 2018 and 2020). Some background on the complete study: Mean age, gender distribution, total cell number and subset yield did not differ between patients and healthy donors. The study compared the TCRB repertoires of sorted circulating CD4+ T cell subsets in recently diagnosed type 1 diabetes patients with those in matched healthy donors. Regulatory and stem cell-like memory subsets were isolated from only 8 patients and 8 healthy donors, whereas naive and central memory subsets came from all 28 donors. Across all samples, approximately 100 million sorted cells were examined, and cell number per subset correlated strongly with RNA yield. Beyond this particular receptor, the publication reports: Sequencing cDNA rather than genomic DNA could over-represent highly expressing activated cells, although activation and CD3 levels did not differ between groups. Type 1 diabetes patients showed a moderate but significant shortening of TCRB CDR3 length in all four CD4+ subsets. Naive, central memory and regulatory TCRB repertoires appeared to be more alike among patients than among healthy donors. Shorter templates might be favored by PCR, yet because patient and control samples were amplified and corrected together, any such skew would affect both groups equally. Because small numbers of individuals were included in the HLA sub-analyses, any influence of HLA type on TCRB rearrangement was left unresolved. Patients with type 1 diabetes made fewer insertions and deleted more nucleotides at VDJ recombination sites, implying thymic rearrangement abnormalities.

Sequences SGHDT (CDR1) and YYEEEE (CDR2) are obtained from the germline V gene. Between the V and J ends, shortened by 0 bases and 6 bases respectively, the junction contains 10 bases. The CDR3, cysteine through phenylalanine, is 14 amino acids long. Only the CDR3 DNA is retained, 42 bases long and in frame from the first base. Each donor gave one peripheral blood draw, roughly 0.12 L on average, collected into heparinised tubes. A BD FACSAria II was used to sort naive, central memory, regulatory and stem cell-like memory CD4+ T cells with a panel that included CD45RO, CCR7, CD25, CD127, CD95 and CD27. Every sorted population had a purity above 95%. Right away, PBMCs were isolated by Lymphoprep density gradient centrifugation and were stained directly, with no culture step. To minimize batch effects, samples were stained and sorted in pairs, one healthy donor with one patient per experiment. All of the isolated RNA was reverse transcribed with the High Capacity cDNA Reverse Transcription Kit, so expressed TCRB transcripts were sequenced. Deep immunoSEQ sequencing was performed on naive, central memory and regulatory T cell samples, with an average of around 3.5 million total reads per sample. Sorted cells were lysed in RLT buffer, and RNA was extracted using DNase-treated RNeasy Micro or Mini kits according to cell number. To prevent cross-contamination, every cell subset was processed on its own, while patient and healthy donor samples were processed together. The immunoSEQ multiplex PCR was used to amplify TCRB sequences from cDNA, yielding 87-bp fragments that span the CDR3 region. The amplicons were sequenced using the Illumina HiSeq platform. From the authors' description of their analysis: Synthetic template baselines were used to correct PCR bias computationally, reads within Hamming distance 2 were collapsed, and singletons that could not be merged were discarded. Reads were aligned to IMGT to assign V, D and J genes, CDR3 length, and insertions or deletions at six rearrangement sites. Within each subset, clonotype counts were normalized to sorted cell number, and only after that were true diversity and Gini coefficients computed with the tcR R package. Repertoire sharing was quantified using the overlap coefficient calculated on TCRB nucleotide sequences. Out-of-frame TCRB sequences from naive cells were analyzed as a proxy for the pre-selection repertoire. TCRdb took over this immuneACCESS table, retaining in-frame rearrangements with V and J assigned. Such tables are incomplete; in checked studies, under half of the missing clones stem from an unresolved V gene, and the remainder is unexplained. That table furnishes V, J and clone size, whereas the DNA furnished D and trimming. Within this sample are hundreds of thousands of clones, with more than 13% of them counted one time only. Clones ranked in the top ten supply approximately 0.015% of the sample.

This receptor was identified in a man under 40 with type 1 diabetes. Input material: naive CD4+ T cells from blood. In the paper's terms, the cell subset or site label means: true naive CD4+ T cells. The V and J segments used are TRBV5-6 and TRBJ1-5; TRBD1 is possibly the D segment (5 matching bases). DNA sequence: TGTGCCAGCAGCTTGGAGGGGCCGGGTCAGCCCCAGCATTTT. It translates to CASSLEGPGQPQHF.